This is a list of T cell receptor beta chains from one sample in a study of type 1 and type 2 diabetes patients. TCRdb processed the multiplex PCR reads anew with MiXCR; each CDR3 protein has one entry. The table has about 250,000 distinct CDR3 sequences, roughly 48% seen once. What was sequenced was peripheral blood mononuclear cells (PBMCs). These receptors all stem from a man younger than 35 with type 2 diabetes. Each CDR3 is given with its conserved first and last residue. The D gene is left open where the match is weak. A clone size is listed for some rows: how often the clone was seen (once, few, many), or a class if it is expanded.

cdr3_nt: TGCAGTGCTAGCAGGGTTGTAGCGGAGACCCAGTACTTC
cdr3_aa: CSASRVVAETQYF
j_call: TRBJ2-5
d_call: -
clone_size: few
v_call: TRBV20-1

cdr3_nt: TGTGCCAGCAGCCCCGAGGTACTACAGGCTTTCTTT
cdr3_aa: CASSPEVLQAFF
j_call: TRBJ1-1
d_call: -
clone_size: -
v_call: TRBV7-8

cdr3_nt: TGTGCCTGGAGTATAGGGGACGAGCAGTACTTC
cdr3_aa: CAWSIGDEQYF
j_call: TRBJ2-7
d_call: -
clone_size: -
v_call: TRBV30

cdr3_nt: TGTGCCAGCAGTGCCCAGCGTAGCAATCAGCCCCAGCATTTT
cdr3_aa: CASSAQRSNQPQHF
j_call: TRBJ1-5
d_call: -
clone_size: -
v_call: TRBV2

cdr3_nt: TGTGCCAGCAGCCCCCGGACAGGGGACTATGGCTACACCTTC
cdr3_aa: CASSPRTGDYGYTF
j_call: TRBJ1-2
d_call: TRBD1
clone_size: once
v_call: TRBV7-8

cdr3_nt: TGTGCCTGGAGTGTAAGGGGGGGCGCAGGCCAGCCCCAGCATTTT
cdr3_aa: CAWSVRGGAGQPQHF
j_call: TRBJ1-5
d_call: -
clone_size: few
v_call: TRBV30

cdr3_nt: TGTGCCAGCAGTTACCTGGCCGGGACCCCTTACGAGCAGTACTTC
cdr3_aa: CASSYLAGTPYEQYF
j_call: TRBJ2-7
d_call: -
clone_size: -
v_call: TRBV6-5

cdr3_nt: TGTGCCAGTATGGTGTCGAGGACAGGGATCAATGAGCAGTTCTTC
cdr3_aa: CASMVSRTGINEQFF
j_call: TRBJ2-1
d_call: TRBD1
clone_size: -
v_call: TRBV19

cdr3_nt: TGCGCCAGCAAGGCAGGGGATAATTCACCCCTCCACTTT
cdr3_aa: CASKAGDNSPLHF
j_call: TRBJ1-6
d_call: -
clone_size: few
v_call: TRBV5-1

cdr3_nt: TGCAGTGCTAGAGTTAAGGGGGGGGGTGAGCAGTTCTTC
cdr3_aa: CSARVKGGGEQFF
j_call: TRBJ2-1
d_call: -
clone_size: -
v_call: TRBV20-1

cdr3_nt: TGTGCCACCAGTGATTTGGGGGTAGATAATGAGCAGTTCTTC
cdr3_aa: CATSDLGVDNEQFF
j_call: TRBJ2-1
d_call: -
clone_size: few
v_call: TRBV24-1

cdr3_nt: TGCGCCAGCAGCTTGGACGGGACGGAGCAGTTCTTC
cdr3_aa: CASSLDGTEQFF
j_call: TRBJ2-1
d_call: -
clone_size: few
v_call: TRBV5-1

cdr3_nt: TGTGCCACCAGCGGTTTCGGGGATCAGCCCCAGCATTTT
cdr3_aa: CATSGFGDQPQHF
j_call: TRBJ1-5
d_call: -
clone_size: -
v_call: TRBV15

cdr3_nt: TGTGCCAGCTCCCGGAAGGGGGCCGCCGGGGAGCTGTTTTTT
cdr3_aa: CASSRKGAAGELFF
j_call: TRBJ2-2
d_call: TRBD1
clone_size: -
v_call: TRBV18

cdr3_nt: TGCAGTGCCACCCCGGGTAGACACGCAGATACGCAGTATTTT
cdr3_aa: CSATPGRHADTQYF
j_call: TRBJ2-3
d_call: -
clone_size: -
v_call: TRBV20-1

cdr3_nt: TGTGCCAGCAGCGTAGGCGGGCTAGAAGCCGCAGATACGCAGTATTTT
cdr3_aa: CASSVGGLEAADTQYF
j_call: TRBJ2-3
d_call: -
clone_size: once
v_call: TRBV9

cdr3_nt: TGTGCCAGTAGTATCGGTCAGGGTTTGGAGACCCAGTACTTC
cdr3_aa: CASSIGQGLETQYF
j_call: TRBJ2-5
d_call: -
clone_size: -
v_call: TRBV19

cdr3_nt: TGTGCCTGGAGTGTACCGGGACAGGGAGTGACCCAGTACTTC
cdr3_aa: CAWSVPGQGVTQYF
j_call: TRBJ2-5
d_call: TRBD1
clone_size: -
v_call: TRBV19

cdr3_nt: TGTGCCAGCAGCTTAGCGGGACTAGCGGGAGGATCCCAAGAGACCCAGTACTTC
cdr3_aa: CASSLAGLAGGSQETQYF
j_call: TRBJ2-5
d_call: TRBD2
clone_size: -
v_call: TRBV11-2

cdr3_nt: TGTGCCAGCAGCTCCTCCGGGACGGTGCTCGCGACAGCAGATACGCAGTATTTT
cdr3_aa: CASSSSGTVLATADTQYF
j_call: TRBJ2-3
d_call: -
clone_size: -
v_call: TRBV7-6

cdr3_nt: TGTGCCAGCAGCTTAAGAGAGGGGGTTGATTCACCCCTCCACTTT
cdr3_aa: CASSLREGVDSPLHF
j_call: TRBJ1-6
d_call: -
clone_size: once
v_call: TRBV7-9

cdr3_nt: TGCGCCAGCAGCTTTGGGGCAGGGTCGAACACCGGGGAGCTGTTTTTT
cdr3_aa: CASSFGAGSNTGELFF
j_call: TRBJ2-2
d_call: -
clone_size: -
v_call: TRBV5-1

cdr3_nt: TGCGCCAGCAGCAAGTCCGGGACAGGGGAAGAGACCCAGTACTTC
cdr3_aa: CASSKSGTGEETQYF
j_call: TRBJ2-5
d_call: TRBD1
clone_size: few
v_call: TRBV5-1

cdr3_nt: TGTGCCAGCAGCTTCCTCTTGTATGAGCTGTTTTTT
cdr3_aa: CASSFLLYELFF
j_call: TRBJ2-2
d_call: -
clone_size: few
v_call: TRBV7-3